Listed here are 14 T cell receptor beta chains from one sample, sequenced in a study of regulatory T cells in long-lasting Graves disease. Time point specified: newly diagnosed GD, antithyroid drugs for less than 3 months. Extracted PBMC RNA gave rise to the TCR library. TCR beta libraries were built with iRepertoire HTBI primers and Arm-PCR of CDR3 regions. TCRdb used MiXCR to reprocess the multiplex PCR reads, holding one entry per CDR3 protein. The sample includes 200,000 to 250,000 distinct CDR3 sequences, roughly 19% of them seen just once. Separately, the same data were catalogued under a study of T cells in Graves' hyperthyroidism and ophthalmopathy.

The sample was peripheral blood mononuclear cells (PBMCs), taken at new diagnosis, from a patient treated with antithyroid drugs. The receptors here all came from a woman in her 30s with Graves disease.

This clonotype was detected many times. This chain joins TRBV12-3 or TRBV12-4 and TRBJ1-5; D might be TRBD1 (6 bases). The CDR3 sequence is 15 residues long. Trimming left V 1 base short and J 5 bases short, with 12 bases between. The CDR3 loop reads CASSLGGGPDQPQHF. As DNA, the CDR3 is TGTGCCAGCAGTTTAGGAGGGGGACCAGATCAGCCCCAGCATTTT.

This clonotype was counted many times. CDR3 residues: CASSEEATGRVGYTF. The CDR3 region has the DNA TGTGCCAGCAGTGAAGAGGCGACAGGGAGGGTTGGCTACACCTTC. The chain links TRBV2 to TRBJ1-2; 7 bases map to TRBD1. J gave up 7 bases and V 1 base, and 9 bases lay outside the gene matches. The germline CDR1 and CDR2 sequences are SNHLY and FYNNEI. CDR3 length: 15 amino acids.

This clonotype was counted ten times or more. The chain couples TRBV24-1 to TRBJ2-7; TRBD1 matches at 9 bases. Germline V CDR1 and CDR2: KGHDR, SFDVKD. V shed 1 base, J shed 1 base, and the junction held 4 bases outside the gene matches. The CDR3 runs 16 residues. Written as DNA, the CDR3 is TGTGCCACCAGTGATTTCGGACAGGGGAAATCCTACGAGCAGTACTTC. This sequence encodes CATSDFGQGKSYEQYF.

This clonotype was recorded at least ten times. Here the CDR3 reads CASQPEDRTTGELFF. The CDR3 DNA reads as TGTGCCAGTCAACCCGAGGACCGGACCACCGGGGAGCTGTTTTTT. The chain combines TRBV12-3 or TRBV12-4 with TRBJ2-2, with D hard to call. The V end was cut by 9 bases, the J end by 4 bases, with 18 bases between. The CDR3 is made up of 15 amino acids.

The V call is TRBV7-3, the J call TRBJ1-5, with D possibly TRBD1 on 6 matching bases. There are 13 residues in the CDR3. Trimming removed 2 bases from V and 7 bases from J, with 9 bases in between. Per the germline V gene, CDR1 is SGHTA and CDR2 is FQGTGA. CDR3 sequence reads: CASSLGGQQPQHF. CDR3 nucleotide sequence: TGTGCCAGCAGCTTAGGCGGACAGCAGCCCCAGCATTTT.

Only a few counts were recorded for this clonotype. Germline is not matched at one junction end, which may reflect a read error. This chain links TRBV6-1 with TRBJ2-6; D might be TRBD1 or TRBD2, each matching 6 bases. The CDR3 extends over 12 amino acids. CDR1 MNHNS and CDR2 SASEGT come from the germline V gene. CDR3: CASKGGSKASFF. CDR3 DNA sequence: TGTGCCAGCAAGGGGGGCTCCAAAGCCTCCTTTTTC.

The table lists this clonotype with many counts. The rearrangement joins TRBV9 to TRBJ2-5, with TRBD2 identical over 7 bases. Trimming at V came to 3 bases and at J to 7 bases, leaving 9 bases not matched to a gene. Germline loops: CDR1 SGDLS, CDR2 YYNGEE. This CDR3 is built from 14 residues. The CDR3 coding sequence is TGTGCCAGCAGCGCCGGGACTACCGGGGCGACCCAGTACTTC. It yields the protein CASSAGTTGATQYF.

Comment on this clonotype: A read error is possible here, since a much larger clone lies one base away. J is TRBJ2-1 and V is TRBV4-1; 9 bases are shared with TRBD2. The germline CDR1 and CDR2 sequences are MGHRA and YSYEKL. This CDR3 comprises 16 residues. The V gene end was trimmed by 4 bases and the J gene end by 5 bases; junction bases not matched to a gene: 9. CDR3 nucleotide sequence: TGCGCCAGCAGCCGGCCGGGACTAGCTGGGAACAATGAGCAGTTCTTC. It codes for CASSRPGLAGNNEQFF.

This clonotype has ten or more counts. The chain carries TRBV30 and TRBJ2-3; 13 bases align to TRBD2. The CDR3 has 18 amino acids. After removal of 2 bases from V and 0 bases from J, the junction contained 8 bases not matched to a gene. CDR1 and CDR2 from the germline V gene are GTSNPN and SVGIG (reference sequence). The CDR3 loop reads CAWSLGLAGSTSTDTQYF. The CDR3 DNA reads TGTGCCTGGAGTCTGGGACTAGCGGGATCCACTAGCACAGATACGCAGTATTTT.

This clonotype was seen ten or more times. The rearrangement joins TRBV11-3 to TRBJ2-3, with 9 bases identical to TRBD2. V lost 5 bases and J lost 4; bases outside the gene matches: 10. The CDR3 has 16 amino acids. The germline V gene has CDR1 SGHNT and CDR2 YENEEA. The CDR3 DNA reads as TGTGCCAGCAGCCCTACTTGGCGGGGGGGATCAGATACGCAGTATTTT. Protein sequence: CASSPTWRGGSDTQYF.

There are a few counts of this clonotype. One end of the junction varies from germline; a read error may be responsible. The V gene is TRBV5-1, the J gene TRBJ2-2; D is unclear. CDR3 size: 15 residues. The germline V gene encodes CDR1 SGHRS and CDR2 YFSETQ. CDR3 sequence reads: CASCLAQVGTGELFF. DNA for the CDR3: TGCGCCAGCTGCTTGGCCCAGGTCGGCACCGGGGAGCTGTTTTTT. Full variable domain (rest looked up from reference TRBV5-1 and TRBJ2-2): KAGVTQTPRYLIKTRGQQVTLSCSPISGHRSVSWYQQTPGQGLQFLFEYFSETQRNKGNFPGRFSGRQFSNSRSEMNVSTLELGDSALYLCASCLAQVGTGELFFGEGSRLTVL.

In this sample, this clonotype turned up many times. The chain combines TRBV30 with TRBJ1-4, with D perhaps matching TRBD1 (6 bases). Trimming took 2 bases from V and 7 from J, leaving 11 bases between them. This CDR3 has 13 amino acids. Germline V gene sequence: CDR1 GTSNPN, CDR2 SVGIG (reference sequence). DNA of the CDR3: TGTGCCTGGAGTACGGGACAAAGTGAAAAACTGTTTTTT. Translation gives CAWSTGQSEKLFF. The complete variable domain, with remaining parts taken from reference TRBV30 and TRBJ1-4, reads SQTIHQWPATLVQPVGSPLSLECTVEGTSNPNLYWYRQAAGRGLQLLFYSVGIGQISSEVPQNLSASRPQDRQFILSSKKLLLSDSGFYLCAWSTGQSEKLFFGSGTQLSVL.

In this sample, this clonotype turned up a few times. The chain employs TRBV4-1 and TRBJ2-5, with 10 bases identical to TRBD2. Germline V lookup: CDR1 MGHRA, CDR2 YSYEKL. J gave up 5 bases and V 1 base, and 4 bases lay outside the gene matches. The CDR3 has 15 amino acids. CDR3 loop: CASSQVGTSVETQYF. The CDR3, as DNA: TGCGCCAGCAGCCAAGTCGGGACTAGCGTGGAGACCCAGTACTTC.

This clonotype was recorded many times. The V gene is TRBV20-1, the J gene TRBJ1-4; D not certain. Germline CDR1 DFQATT, CDR2 SNEGSKA (reference sequence). Trimming took off 6 bases at V and 5 bases at J, with 13 bases between the two ends. The CDR3 length is 13 residues. The CDR3 is CSATWGGNEKLFF. In DNA, the CDR3 is TGCAGTGCCACCTGGGGAGGGAATGAAAAACTGTTTTTT.